One TCR beta chain is described in this entry. What it recognizes is unknown. These data are taken from a study of shared clonotypes between healthy human individuals. Naive-designated CD8 cells lacked CD45RO, were positively enriched for CCR7, and omitted terminally differentiated effector memory CD45RA+ cells. Trimming left V 0 bases short and J 7 bases short, with 19 bases between. Germline V CDR1 and CDR2: SNHLY, FYNNEI. The CDR3 has 17 residues. This was a deep-level run. The repertoire was sequenced with immunoSEQ multiplex PCR; TCRdb's copy has only in-frame clones and lacks some. Of around 2,000,000 clones listed, roughly 95% are singletons. Study-wide points: Expectations were that clonotype sharing among donors would be affected by sequencing depth. Larger estimated richness was generally recorded for naive subsets relative to memory subsets. Tissues were not sampled, only blood, and their repertoires likely differ.

This chain uses TRBV2 with TRBJ2-1; D is unclear. The specimen was naive CD8+ T cells sorted from blood. The TCR originated in a man in his late teens or twenties in good health. The CDR3 spells CASSEALFHESENEQFF. The CDR3 DNA sequence: TGTGCCAGCAGTGAAGCGCTGTTTCACGAGTCCGAGAATGAGCAGTTCTTC. The full variable domain, in which reference TRBV2 and TRBJ2-1 provide the parts outside the CDR3, is EPEVTQTPSHQVTQMGQEVILRCVPISNHLYFYWYRQILGQKVEFLVSFYNNEISEKSEIFDDQFSVERPDGSNFTLKIRSTKLEDSAMYFCASSEALFHESENEQFFGPGTRLTVL.